The entry below describes one TCR beta chain. Its antigen is not identified. This CDR3 contains 13 residues. Germline CDR1 is DFQATT and CDR2 is SNEGSKA (reference sequence). Trimming removed 6 bases at V and 0 bases at J, with 6 bases between. These data belong to a study of CD8 T cells in ankylosing spondylitis. Study-wide results and limits: Clones that were linked to disease were CD8+ and were relatively rare in peripheral blood. Seemingly distinctive of ankylosing spondylitis blood was a TCR beta motif formed by eight highly homologous variants.

TCRdb recomputed calls from the 5' RACE reads with MiXCR, one row per CDR3 protein. The sample shows 200,000 to 250,000 distinct CDR3 sequences, roughly a tenth of them seen only once. The rearrangement links TRBV20-1 to TRBJ2-6; the D is unclear. The sample consisted of blood, either unsorted or a sorted T cell fraction (not recorded which). The source of this sequence is a male donor with ankylosing spondylitis or in good health (not recorded which). As DNA, the CDR3 is TGCAGTGCAATTAGCTCTGGGGCCAACGTCCTGACTTTC. Translation gives CSAISSGANVLTF.